The 5 T cell receptor beta chains below come from one sample, sequenced in a study of Graves' ophthalmopathy and Graves' hyperthyroidism. CDR3 regions of TCR beta were amplified from RNA transcripts. The authors performed first-round RT-PCR with HTBI primers and then a second-round multiplex PCR. TCRdb independently ran MiXCR on the multiplex PCR reads; one entry per CDR3 protein. The table includes 500,000 to 800,000 distinct CDR3 sequences, just over 40% detected once. Source material: peripheral blood. The receptors here all came from an adult man with Graves' ophthalmopathy.

This clonotype was detected many times. The V and J genes are TRBV12-3 or TRBV12-4 and TRBJ1-5; no reliable D call. The CDR3 totals 14 residues. The ends were cut back, 4 bases at V and 6 bases at J, with 13 bases in the middle. The CDR3 DNA follows: TGTGCCAGCAGTTATAAGGAATTAGGTCAGCCCCAGCATTTT. It yields the protein CASSYKELGQPQHF.

This clonotype has ten or more counts. The chain couples TRBV4-3 to TRBJ1-5; the D is unclear. From germline, CDR1 is LGHNA and CDR2 YSLEER. The CDR3 sequence is 15 residues long. V lost 0 bases and J 2 bases, leaving 8 bases between the germline ends. This chain's CDR3 is CASSQEVAGNQPQHF. CDR3 nucleotides: TGCGCCAGCAGCCAAGAAGTGGCAGGCAATCAGCCCCAGCATTTT.

The chain is built from TRBV2 and TRBJ1-5, with D perhaps matching TRBD1 (6 bases). Per the germline V gene, CDR1 is SNHLY and CDR2 is FYNNEI. The V end lost 4 bases, the J end lost 0 bases, and 13 bases lay between the germline ends. The CDR3 has 16 residues. The CDR3 DNA is TGTGCCAGCAGTGCCCCAACAGGGTATAGCAATCAGCCCCAGCATTTT. Amino acid sequence: CASSAPTGYSNQPQHF.

This clonotype came up many times. This chain joins TRBV4-2 and TRBJ2-7; 7 nucleotides line up with TRBD1. The J segment lost 4 bases and the V segment lost 3 bases, leaving 9 bases of the junction unmatched. The CDR3 sequence is 15 residues long. Germline CDR1 LGHNA, CDR2 YNFKEQ. The CDR3 region is CASSHDRVGSYEQYF. CDR3 in DNA: TGTGCCAGCAGCCATGACAGGGTCGGTTCGTACGAGCAGTACTTC.

The rearrangement joins TRBV7-9 to TRBJ2-5; 9 bases map to TRBD1. The CDR3 runs 14 residues. The germline gives CDR1 SEHNR, CDR2 FQNEAQ (reference sequence). V shed 7 bases and J 5 bases; nucleotides not matched to a gene: 8. DNA of the CDR3: TGTGCCAGCAATAGACAGGGGGACTGGGAGACCCAGTACTTC. Amino acid sequence: CASNRQGDWETQYF.